This T cell receptor (beta chain) originates from a study of T cell repertoires in cytomegalovirus infection. On this clonotype itself: Its antigen remains unidentified.

TCRdb recomputed calls from the reads with MiXCR, one row per CDR3 protein. The sample records 900,000 to 950,000 distinct CDR3 sequences, about a third being singletons. Points from the study as a whole: In two of eight donors, the top clonotype was HLA-C-restricted CMV-specific.

Germline V CDR1 and CDR2: SGHTA, FQGNSA. The CDR3 is made up of 16 amino acids. V gave up 4 bases and J gave up 0 bases; unmatched junction bases: 7. Here the sequenced sample was cultured CD8+ T cells from PBMCs, taken from culture after CMV antigen stimulation. J is TRBJ1-2 and V is TRBV7-2, with 8 bases that match TRBD1. The receptor's source is a human donor in good health (CMV status not recorded). Some clones in this sample may be carry-over from other donors' samples. The CDR3 protein is CASSSPGQETNYGYTF. As DNA, the CDR3 is TGTGCCAGCAGCTCCCCGGGACAGGAGACTAACTATGGCTACACCTTC.